This T cell receptor beta chain was captured in a study of blood T cells in healthy people across ages. A sample-barcoded 5' primer and a J-beta primer mix were used in a second PCR of roughly 6 to 11 cycles. Every cDNA molecule carried a tag from a template-switch adaptor bearing 12 random nucleotides. Each CDR3 protein is one row after TCRdb ran MiXCR on the 5' RACE reads. The top ten hold around an eighth of the sample, which has some 900,000 distinct CDR3 sequences, under 50% seen once. No fewer than 5.5 micrograms of total RNA were isolated from every sample. V was clipped by 5 bases and J by 6 bases, with 11 bases between them. This CDR3 spans 13 amino acids. The germline V gene has CDR1 SGHTA and CDR2 FQGTGA.

The chain is built from TRBV7-3 and TRBJ2-1; D is possibly TRBD2 (5 bases). The material sequenced was blood. The receptor was isolated from a man under 40 in good health. In DNA form, the CDR3 reads TGTGCCAGCAGCCAACGGGGTCTCAATGAGCAGTTCTTC. Translation: CASSQRGLNEQFF.